The present TCR beta chain was sequenced within a study of shared clonotypes between healthy human individuals. As for this clone: Antigen specificity is unknown.

General study points: Large sequencing depth failed to make sorted-subset sequencing complete, rarefaction showed.

CD45RO-negative cells were positively selected for CCR7, leaving out terminally differentiated effector memory CD45RA+ cells. The assay was immunoSEQ multiplex PCR, and TCRdb's table has in-frame clones only and misses some. The table lists 1.5 million to 2.5 million clones, less than 95% of them singletons, with 0.9% to 1.5% in the top ten. Sequenced material: naive CD8+ T cells sorted from blood. The TCR comes from a man between 18 and 29 years old in good health.

The CDR3 loop is CASSPSSGGAEQFF. CDR3 bases: TGTGCCAGCAGCCCCTCTAGCGGGGGGGCTGAGCAGTTCTTC. This sequence joins TRBV11-1 and TRBJ2-1, with 12 bases lining up with TRBD2. From germline, CDR1 is SGHAT and CDR2 FQDESV (reference sequence). V shed 5 bases, J shed 9 bases, and the junction held 5 bases outside the gene matches. The CDR3 is 14 residues long.